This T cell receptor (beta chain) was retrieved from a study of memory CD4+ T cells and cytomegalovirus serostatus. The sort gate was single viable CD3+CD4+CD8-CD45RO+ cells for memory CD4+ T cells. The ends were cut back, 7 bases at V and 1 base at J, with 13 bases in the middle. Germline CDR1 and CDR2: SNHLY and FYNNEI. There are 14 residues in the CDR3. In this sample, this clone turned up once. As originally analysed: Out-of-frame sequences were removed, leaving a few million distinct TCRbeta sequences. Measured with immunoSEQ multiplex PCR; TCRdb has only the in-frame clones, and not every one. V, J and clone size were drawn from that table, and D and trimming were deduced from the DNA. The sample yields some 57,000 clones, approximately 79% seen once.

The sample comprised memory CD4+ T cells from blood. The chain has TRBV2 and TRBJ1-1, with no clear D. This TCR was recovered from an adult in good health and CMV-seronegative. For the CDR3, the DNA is TGTGCCAGCACTACAGTGGGGTGGAACACTGAAGCTTTCTTT. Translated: CASTTVGWNTEAFF.